A selection of T cell receptor beta chains follows, all from one sample in a study of T cell responses to AZD1222 COVID-19 vaccine. Some clones are missing from TCRdb's copy, which holds only in-frame ones; the method was immunoSEQ multiplex PCR. The data contain more than 90,000 clones, approximately 90% of them singletons. Sequencing was performed on peripheral blood, taken 28 days after the second AZD1222 dose. Receptors were obtained from an adult who received the AZD1222 COVID-19 vaccine. Each CDR3 is given with its conserved first and last residue. A D gene is named only where the DNA matches it firmly. Clone size is stated in some rows and not others, as once, few, many or a class when expanded.

D,J,size,V,length,DNA,CDR3
-,TRBJ1-2,-,TRBV18,15,TGTGCCAGCTCACCACCGGGAGCGCAGGTGGGAGGCTACACCTTC,CASSPPGAQVGGYTF
-,TRBJ1-6,-,TRBV25-1,13,TGTGCCAGCAGCAGGACTTGGGATTCACCCCTCCACTTT,CASSRTWDSPLHF
-,TRBJ1-4,-,TRBV5-4,11,TGTGCCAGCAGCTCGGACGAAAAACTGTTTTTT,CASSSDEKLFF
-,TRBJ1-5,-,TRBV24-1,14,TGTGCCACCAGTGATTCTGACGGCAATCAGCCCCAGCATTTT,CATSDSDGNQPQHF
-,TRBJ2-1,few,TRBV27,13,TGTGCCAGCAGTTTCGCCGGTTACAATGAGCAGTTCTTC,CASSFAGYNEQFF
-,TRBJ1-5,-,TRBV18,14,TGTGCCAGCTCTCCCACGACTGGCAATCAGCCCCAGCATTTT,CASSPTTGNQPQHF
TRBD2,TRBJ2-7,-,TRBV4-2,16,TGTGCCAGCAGCCAAGTTTCTAGCGGGACTTTCTACGAGCAGTACTTC,CASSQVSSGTFYEQYF
TRBD2,TRBJ2-7,-,TRBV11-2,18,TGTGCCAGCAGCTTAAGCGGGGGGGGCGCAACATTCTCCTACGAGCAGTACTTC,CASSLSGGGATFSYEQYF
TRBD1,TRBJ1-4,few,TRBV4-2,16,TGTGCCAGCAGCCAAGATGGCCGGGGCAGGGGGGAAAAACTGTTTTTT,CASSQDGRGRGEKLFF
TRBD2,TRBJ2-5,-,TRBV25-1,13,TGTGCCAGCAGTCGGCGGGAGCCAGAGACCCAGTACTTC,CASSRREPETQYF
-,TRBJ1-6,-,TRBV13,13,TGTGCCAGCAGCCCTAGGAGGGATTCACCCCTCCACTTT,CASSPRRDSPLHF
TRBD2,TRBJ2-5,-,TRBV6-2/TRBV6-3,15,TGTGCCAGCAGTTACGTAGCGGGGAAAGAAGAGACCCAGTACTTC,CASSYVAGKEETQYF
TRBD2,TRBJ2-5,-,TRBV7-2,19,TGTGCCAGCAGCTTCAACCTAGCGGGAGGGCCCGTAAGCCAAGAGACCCAGTACTTC,CASSFNLAGGPVSQETQYF
-,TRBJ2-1,-,TRBV13,16,TGTGCCAGCAGCTCCCTTGGGGACGGGATATACAATGAGCAGTTCTTC,CASSSLGDGIYNEQFF
-,TRBJ1-2,few,TRBV9,12,TGTGCCAGCAGCGTAGTTCAGGGGAGATACACCTTC,CASSVVQGRYTF
TRBD1,TRBJ1-6,-,TRBV9,16,TGTGCCAGCAGCGAACAGGGGGAGCCTTATAATTCACCCCTCCACTTT,CASSEQGEPYNSPLHF
-,TRBJ2-1,few,TRBV6-5,15,TGTGCCAGCAGTTACTGGGTGGGAGTTGGATATGAGCAGTTCTTC,CASSYWVGVGYEQFF
-,TRBJ1-1,-,TRBV6-5,15,TGTGCCAGCAGTTACCTCGGCAGCCTGGACACTGAAGCTTTCTTT,CASSYLGSLDTEAFF
-,TRBJ1-3,-,TRBV5-1,14,TGCGCCAGCAGCGGGGGGGCCTCTGGAAACACCATATATTTT,CASSGGASGNTIYF
-,TRBJ2-3,-,TRBV18,12,TGTGCCAGCTCAACTGCGGGGAATACGCAGTATTTT,CASSTAGNTQYF
TRBD1,TRBJ1-1,-,TRBV9,14,TGTGCCAGCAGCATACCACAGGGGGCCCCTGAAGCTTTCTTT,CASSIPQGAPEAFF
TRBD1,TRBJ1-5,-,TRBV6-5,15,TGTGCCAGCAGCCCCGGGACAGGGGGTCGGGAGCCCCAGCATTTT,CASSPGTGGREPQHF
-,TRBJ1-2,-,TRBV12-3/TRBV12-4,12,TGTGCCAGCACCCTCCGGGGCTATGGCTACACCTTC,CASTLRGYGYTF
TRBD2,TRBJ2-7,-,TRBV2,16,TGTGCCAGCACCAAGGGACTAGCGGGGCGGAGCCCCGAGCAGTACTTC,CASTKGLAGRSPEQYF
TRBD2,TRBJ2-2,-,TRBV6-5,15,TGTGCCAGCACCGGACTAGCGGGGAACACCGGGGAGCTGTTTTTT,CASTGLAGNTGELFF
-,TRBJ2-7,-,TRBV7-2,11,TGTGCCAGCAGCGCTTTTTACGAGCAGTACTTC,CASSAFYEQYF
-,TRBJ1-2,-,TRBV5-4,15,TGTGCCAGCAGCATGTGGGGACTTAAGGTCTATGGCTACACCTTC,CASSMWGLKVYGYTF
TRBD1,TRBJ1-1,-,TRBV10-3,14,TGTGCCATCAGAGCCGGGACAGCGAACACTGAAGCTTTCTTT,CAIRAGTANTEAFF
-,TRBJ2-7,-,TRBV10-3,17,TGTGCCATCAGTATTACGTCCTCCGGCAGGGATTCCTACGAGCAGTACTTC,CAISITSSGRDSYEQYF
-,TRBJ2-1,-,TRBV19,16,TGTGCCAGTAGTATTTTCCGGATTACTAATAACAATGAGCAGTTCTTC,CASSIFRITNNNEQFF
TRBD1,TRBJ1-6,once,TRBV6-5,13,TGTGCCAGCCAAGGACAGGGCCGTTCACCCCTCCACTTT,CASQGQGRSPLHF
TRBD1,TRBJ1-2,-,TRBV9,15,TGTGCCAGCAGCGAAGACAGGGGAAGGTATATTGGCTACACCTTC,CASSEDRGRYIGYTF
TRBD2,TRBJ2-1,-,TRBV5-4,17,TGTGCCAGCAGCAAGGGACTAGCGGGAGGGCAGTACAATGAGCAGTTCTTC,CASSKGLAGGQYNEQFF
TRBD2,TRBJ2-1,-,TRBV11-3,16,TGTGCCAGCAGCTTGAAACTAGCGGGAGGGGACAATGAGCAGTTCTTC,CASSLKLAGGDNEQFF
TRBD2,TRBJ2-5,-,TRBV27,17,TGTGCCAGCAGTTTACTGGGACTAGCGGGAGTGGGAGAGACCCAGTACTTC,CASSLLGLAGVGETQYF
TRBD2,TRBJ2-3,-,TRBV13,14,TGTGCCAGCAGCCCGGGACTAGCGGAAGATACGCAGTATTTT,CASSPGLAEDTQYF
-,TRBJ1-3,once,TRBV11-2,17,TGTGCCAGCAGCTTAGATCGTTATCCCCCTGCCGGAAACACCATATATTTT,CASSLDRYPPAGNTIYF
TRBD1,TRBJ1-1,-,TRBV4-3,14,TGCGCCAGCAGCCAGCGGACAGGGGACACTGAAGCTTTCTTT,CASSQRTGDTEAFF
-,TRBJ2-6,-,TRBV6-6,16,TGTGCCAGCAGTCGAACAGCCTCCTCTGGGGCCAACGTCCTGACTTTC,CASSRTASSGANVLTF
-,TRBJ2-6,-,TRBV30,15,TGTGCCTGGAGTGTAGGGAACTCTGGGGCCAACGTCCTGACTTTC,CAWSVGNSGANVLTF
-,TRBJ1-1,-,TRBV11-2,15,TGTGCCAGCAGCTTAGAGCCAGGCCCCAACACTGAAGCTTTCTTT,CASSLEPGPNTEAFF
-,TRBJ1-1,-,TRBV20-1,13,TGCAGTGCTAGTCGGGAAAGTCGGTATGAAGCTTTCTTT,CSASRESRYEAFF
-,TRBJ1-1,-,TRBV28,16,TGTGCCAGCAGTTTAGGACTTATTCTATTGAACACTGAAGCTTTCTTT,CASSLGLILLNTEAFF
-,TRBJ1-5,-,TRBV6-5,14,TGTGCCAGCAGTTACTTGGGGCGCGGTCAGCCCCAGCATTTT,CASSYLGRGQPQHF
TRBD1,TRBJ2-3,once,TRBV5-1,14,TGCGCCAGCAGCACAGGGGCACGGGGAGATACGCAGTATTTT,CASSTGARGDTQYF
TRBD1,TRBJ1-5,-,TRBV19,16,TGTGCCAGTAGTATCCAAGGGGGCGGTAGCAATCAGCCCCAGCATTTT,CASSIQGGGSNQPQHF
-,TRBJ2-6,once,TRBV6-5,16,TGTGCCAGCAGTTACTCGCTGGGGTCTGGGGCCAACGTCCTGACTTTC,CASSYSLGSGANVLTF
-,TRBJ2-1,-,TRBV7-8,18,TGTGCCAGCAGCTTAGCGGGAAAGGCGACTGCGGGATGGAATGAGCAGTTCTTC,CASSLAGKATAGWNEQFF
-,TRBJ1-2,-,TRBV19,13,TGTGCCAGTAGTAATGGACAGCAATATGGCTACACCTTC,CASSNGQQYGYTF
TRBD2,TRBJ2-3,-,TRBV7-2,19,TGTGCCAGCAGCCGCCCCGGGACTAGCGGGGGGGGAGGCACAGATACGCAGTATTTT,CASSRPGTSGGGGTDTQYF
TRBD1,TRBJ2-5,once,TRBV2,14,TGTGCCAGCAGTGTTTACAGGACAGGGGTGACCCAGTACTTC,CASSVYRTGVTQYF
-,TRBJ1-1,-,TRBV18,13,TGTGCCAGCTCAACAAACAGGGACACTGAAGCTTTCTTT,CASSTNRDTEAFF
-,TRBJ1-2,-,TRBV6-5,15,TGTGCCAGCAGTTACTCGATGACAGCTAACTATGGCTACACCTTC,CASSYSMTANYGYTF
TRBD2,TRBJ2-1,-,TRBV7-9,15,TGTGCCAGCAGCCCAAGACTAGCGGTTTACAATGAGCAGTTCTTC,CASSPRLAVYNEQFF